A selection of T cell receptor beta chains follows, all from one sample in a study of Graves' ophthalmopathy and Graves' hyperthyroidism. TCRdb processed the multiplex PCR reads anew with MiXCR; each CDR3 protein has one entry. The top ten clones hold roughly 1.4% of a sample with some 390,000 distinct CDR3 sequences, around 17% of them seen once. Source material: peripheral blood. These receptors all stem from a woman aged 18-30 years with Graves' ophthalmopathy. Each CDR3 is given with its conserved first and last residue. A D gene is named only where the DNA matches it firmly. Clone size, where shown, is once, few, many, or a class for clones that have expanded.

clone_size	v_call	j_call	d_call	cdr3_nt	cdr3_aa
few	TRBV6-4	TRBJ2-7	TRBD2	TGTGCCAGCAGGACAACTAGCGGGAGGGTCTCCTACGAGCAGTACTTC	CASRTTSGRVSYEQYF
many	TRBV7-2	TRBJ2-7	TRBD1	TGTGCCAGCAGCCCCTCGACAGGGCCTACCTACGAGCAGTACTTC	CASSPSTGPTYEQYF
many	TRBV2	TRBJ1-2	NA	TGTGCCAGCAATCCGGGACATCTAATGGGGTCTGTAGAGGGCTACACCTTC	CASNPGHLMGSVEGYTF
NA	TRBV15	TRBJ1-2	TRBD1	TGTGCCACCAGCAGAGACGGGACAGGGGTTTATGGCTACACCTTC	CATSRDGTGVYGYTF
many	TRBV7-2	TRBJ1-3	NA	TGTGCCAGCAGCTCCCGGGGAGGCTCTGGAAACACCATATATTTT	CASSSRGGSGNTIYF
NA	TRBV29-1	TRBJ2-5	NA	TGCAGCGTTGACTTAGGCGGAGAGACCCAGTACTTC	CSVDLGGETQYF
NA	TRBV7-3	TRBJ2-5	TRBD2	TGTGCCAGCAGCTTAGGGGGTAGCGGGAGTCCCCAAGAGACCCAGTACTTC	CASSLGGSGSPQETQYF
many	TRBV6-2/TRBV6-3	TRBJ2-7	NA	TGTGCCAGCAGTTTCGACTTGGGCCCCCTCCCATCCTACGAGCAGTACTTC	CASSFDLGPLPSYEQYF
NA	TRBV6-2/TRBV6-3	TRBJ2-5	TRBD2	TGTGCCAGCAGTTACTCGACCAGCGGGAGTACAGAGACCCAGTACTTC	CASSYSTSGSTETQYF
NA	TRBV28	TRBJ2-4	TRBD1	TGTGCCAGCAGTCTCCCGGGGACAGGGGTAAACATTCAGTACTTC	CASSLPGTGVNIQYF
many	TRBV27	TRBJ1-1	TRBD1	TGTGCCAGCAACCTCCGGGGGACAGGGGGCCTGAACACTGAAGCTTTCTTT	CASNLRGTGGLNTEAFF
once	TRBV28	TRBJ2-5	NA	TGTGCCAGCAGTTTGACGTCGTGGGGAGAGACCCAGTACTTC	CASSLTSWGETQYF
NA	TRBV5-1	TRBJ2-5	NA	TGCGCCAGCAGCCGGTGGGGGGCCCAAGAGACCCAGTACTTC	CASSRWGAQETQYF
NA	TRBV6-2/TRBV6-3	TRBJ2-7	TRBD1	TGTGCCAGCACCGGATATAGGACAGGGGCGCGTCCCGACGAGCAGTACTTC	CASTGYRTGARPDEQYF
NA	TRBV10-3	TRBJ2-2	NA	TGTGCCAGCAGTCGCACAACGAACACCGGGGAGCTGTTTTTT	CASSRTTNTGELFF
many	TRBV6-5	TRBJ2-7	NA	TGTGCCAGCAATACAGGAACCTACGAGCAGTACTTC	CASNTGTYEQYF
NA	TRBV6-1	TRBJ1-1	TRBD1	TGTGCCAGCAGCGTCGACAGGGTTGGCACTGAAGCTTTCTTT	CASSVDRVGTEAFF
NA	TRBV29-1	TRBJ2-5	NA	TGCAGCGTAGTCCGGGACGGCCAAGAGACCCAGTACTTC	CSVVRDGQETQYF
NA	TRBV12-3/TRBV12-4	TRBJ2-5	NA	TGTGCCAGCAGCGAGCTGCCAAGGGAGACCCAGTACTTC	CASSELPRETQYF
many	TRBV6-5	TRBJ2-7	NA	TGTGCCAGCAGTTCGATACAGGGTCCCTACGAGCAGTACTTC	CASSSIQGPYEQYF
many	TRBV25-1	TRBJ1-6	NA	TGTGCCAGCAGTTCCCGTGGAGGGCACAATTCACCCCTCCACTTT	CASSSRGGHNSPLHF
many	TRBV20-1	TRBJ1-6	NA	TGCAGTGCGAGCCGACAGAGTCTAAATAATTCACCCCTCCACTTT	CSASRQSLNNSPLHF
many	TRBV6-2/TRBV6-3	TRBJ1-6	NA	TGTGCCAGCACGGAGTTCCAGGGTAGCTCCTATAATTCACCCCTCCACTTT	CASTEFQGSSYNSPLHF
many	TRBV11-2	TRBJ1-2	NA	TGTGCCAGCAGCTTAGATCTACAGATCTATGGCTACACCTTC	CASSLDLQIYGYTF
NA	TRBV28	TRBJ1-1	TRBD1	TGTGCCAGCAGTTGGGACAGGGGTAGGATGAACACTGAAGCTTTCTTT	CASSWDRGRMNTEAFF
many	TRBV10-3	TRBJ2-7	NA	TGTGCCATGATAACAGGGAAGGGGACCTACGAGCAGTACTTC	CAMITGKGTYEQYF
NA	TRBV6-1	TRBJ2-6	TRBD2	TGTGCCAGCGCCGGGGGGGTCTCTGGGGCCAACGTCCTGACTTTC	CASAGGVSGANVLTF
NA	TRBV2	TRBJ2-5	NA	TGTGCCAGCAACGACAACCAAGAGACCCAGTACTTC	CASNDNQETQYF
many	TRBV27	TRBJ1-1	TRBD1	TGTGCCAGCAGTCGACAGGGGGCTAAAGCTTTCTTT	CASSRQGAKAFF
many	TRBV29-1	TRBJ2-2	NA	TGCAGCGTTGAATCGATTTACACCGGGGAGCTGTTTTTT	CSVESIYTGELFF